The present T cell receptor beta chain was sequenced within a study of a mutant IDH1 vaccine in newly diagnosed glioma. Study summary: Vaccine dosing followed radiotherapy by 4-6 weeks, or accompanied temozolomide cycles. Most had both radiotherapy and temozolomide beforehand; others had only one.

Regarding this clone: Its antigen is currently unknown.

Time point of the sample: week 35, safety follow-up. Each dose of the vaccine consisted of 300 ug of mutant IDH1 20-mer peptide, with topical imiquimod. New WHO grade 3 or 4 astrocytomas that were IDH1-mutant and ATRX-lost occurred in the donors. Whole-study results and caveats: Patients showed vaccine-induced immune responses at a rate of approximately 92%.

The CDR3 sequence is 16 residues long. The germline V gene encodes CDR1 SEHNR and CDR2 FQNEAQ (reference sequence). V lost 4 bases to trimming and J lost 1 base, with 13 bases between them. Some clones are missing from TCRdb's copy, which holds only in-frame ones; the method was immunoSEQ multiplex PCR. The sample lists fewer than 70,000 clones; approximately 86% were seen once. This chain connects TRBV7-9 to TRBJ2-2; D call uncertain. The sequencing here drew on PBMCs, taken from a glioma patient whose treatment included an IDH1 peptide vaccine. This clonotype was obtained from a man aged 25 to 40 with glioma. In DNA, the CDR3 is TGTGCCAGCAGCTACGTGCCCGAGGTGAACACCGGGGAGCTGTTTTTT. Protein product: CASSYVPEVNTGELFF.